This T cell receptor (beta chain) emerged from a study of blood T cell repertoires in COVID-19. Study-level background: Italy, Spain and the United States were the sources of the convalescent and acute COVID-19 samples. From T cells, B-cell-depleted T cells, or PBMCs came the material, which was cDNA or gDNA.

Trimming removed 0 bases from V and 4 bases from J, with 16 bases in between. CDR3 size: 16 residues. Germline CDR1 SGDLS, CDR2 YYNGEE. Here immunoSEQ multiplex PCR was the method, and the copy in TCRdb shows in-frame clones only, minus some. Of some 60,000 clones listed, more than 75% are singletons. The origin of this receptor is a human donor with active COVID-19. The donor label of this sample is uncertain. Specimen: peripheral blood. The J gene is TRBJ2-5, the V gene TRBV9; possibly TRBD2 for D (6 bases). The chain's CDR3 is CASSVGGGGGRETQYF. In DNA, the CDR3 is TGTGCCAGCAGCGTAGGCGGTGGGGGAGGTCGAGAGACCCAGTACTTC.